What follows are 27 T cell receptor beta chains derived from one specimen sequenced in a study of T cells in localized non-small cell lung cancer. TCRdb's table, derived via immunoSEQ multiplex PCR, lists solely in-frame clones and lacks some. The sample yields tens of thousands of clones, approximately 91% seen once. Sequenced material: peripheral blood, taken before any cancer treatment. The receptors shown here come from a man between 40 and 70 years old with stage I lung adenocarcinoma.

The V call is TRBV4-3, the J call TRBJ2-7; 7 bases agree with TRBD2. With 1 base clipped from V and 4 bases from J, the junction kept 13 bases outside the gene matches. The CDR3 sequence is 17 residues long. CDR1 and CDR2 from the germline V gene are LGHNA and YSLEER. The CDR3 bases are TGCGCCAGCAGCCAAGGTCTGGGCATAGGGAGGGCTTACGAGCAGTACTTC. As protein: CASSQGLGIGRAYEQYF.

The gene calls are TRBV10-3 and TRBJ2-7; D may be TRBD2 (5 bases). The CDR3 runs to 12 residues. V gave up 7 bases and J gave up 4 bases, with 11 bases separating them. Per germline, CDR1 ENHRY and CDR2 SYGVKD. The CDR3 nucleotides read TGTGCCATCATGGGCGGGTTATACGAGCAGTACTTC. Translation: CAIMGGLYEQYF.

This chain joins TRBV6-5 and TRBJ2-3; no reliable D call. The CDR3 is 13 amino acids. V lost 5 bases and J lost 0, with 6 bases in between. Germline CDR1 is MNHEY and CDR2 is SVGAGI. The CDR3 DNA is TGTGCCAGCAGTCATCAGAGCACAGATACGCAGTATTTT. Translating it yields CASSHQSTDTQYF.

The chain joins TRBV28 to TRBJ2-7; D ambiguous. This CDR3 is 15 amino acids long. Germline V CDR1 and CDR2: MDHEN, SYDVKM. Trimming took off 9 bases at V and 3 bases at J, with 21 bases between the two ends. CDR3 amino acids: CASREVAGAHYEQYF. The CDR3 DNA reads TGTGCCAGTCGCGAGGTGGCAGGCGCTCACTACGAGCAGTACTTC. The complete variable domain, with remaining parts taken from reference TRBV28 and TRBJ2-7, reads DVKVTQSSRYLVKRTGEKVFLECVQDMDHENMFWYRQDPGLGLRLIYFSYDVKMKEKGDIPEGYSVSREKKERFSLILESASTNQTSMYLCASREVAGAHYEQYFGPGTRLTVT.

The genes are TRBV4-1 and TRBJ1-5; 9 positions match TRBD1. There are 15 residues in the CDR3. J lost 7 bases, V lost 4 bases, and 8 bases had no gene match. Germline assignment: CDR1 MGHRA and CDR2 YSYEKL. The CDR3 DNA reads as TGCGCCAGCAGCCTAACCACAGGGGGCGCGCAGCCCCAGCATTTT. This encodes CASSLTTGGAQPQHF.

The CDR3 protein is CASSFLGANEQYF. Here the CDR3 DNA reads TGTGCCAGCAGCTTTTTGGGGGCCAACGAGCAGTACTTC. The chain uses TRBV27 and TRBJ2-7; a weak D match, TRBD1 (6 bases). This CDR3 spans 13 amino acids. V lost 6 bases, J lost 5 bases, and 14 bases lay in between. The germline V gene has CDR1 MNHEY and CDR2 SMNVEV (reference sequence).

This chain connects TRBV14 to TRBJ2-2; D gene ambiguous. This CDR3 spans 12 amino acids. Germline V lookup: CDR1 SGHDN, CDR2 FVKESK. Trimming removed 2 bases at V and 9 bases at J, with 7 bases between. The CDR3 nucleotides read TGTGCCAGCAGCCAAACCAGATGGGAGCTGTTTTTT. This codes for CASSQTRWELFF.

This sequence joins TRBV2 and TRBJ2-1; 7 bases agree with TRBD2. The trim removed 6 bases at V and 7 bases at J, leaving 15 bases unmatched. The V gene's germline CDR1 is SNHLY and CDR2 FYNNEI. The CDR3 has 16 residues. CDR3 nucleotide sequence: TGTGCCAGCAGAGATAAGCGGGACCTATGGTTGAATGAGCAGTTCTTC. Its translation is CASRDKRDLWLNEQFF.

This rearrangement joins TRBV21-1 to TRBJ2-1; TRBD1 is the table's D call and was not checked against the DNA. TRBV21-1 is tagged as a pseudogene. The CDR3 is 16 amino acids. The CDR3 spells CASSKFPDRVGNEQFF. CDR3 in DNA: TGTGCCAGCAGCAAGTTCCCGGACAGGGTGGGCAATGAGCAGTTCTTC.

The rearrangement links TRBV27 to TRBJ2-7; weak D call: TRBD1 (5 bases). Trimming cost V 2 bases and J 2 bases, with 19 bases left between them. The CDR3 extends over 17 amino acids. Germline values: CDR1 MNHEY, CDR2 SMNVEV (reference sequence). The CDR3 sequence is CASSLKKGRVVTYEQYF. As DNA, the CDR3 is TGTGCCAGCAGTTTAAAAAAGGGCAGGGTGGTTACCTACGAGCAGTACTTC.

This clone was detected only once. The chain uses TRBV19 and TRBJ1-4, with D possibly being TRBD1 (6 bases). Germline values: CDR1 LNHDA, CDR2 SQIVND (reference sequence). Trimming took 5 bases from V and 3 from J, leaving 13 bases between them. This CDR3 has 15 amino acids. The CDR3 nucleotides read TGTGCCAGTAGTCCGCAGGGGCGAGCTAATGAAAAACTGTTTTTT. Translating gives CASSPQGRANEKLFF.

The J gene is TRBJ2-5, the V gene TRBV7-6, with 9 bases lining up with TRBD1. With 5 bases clipped from V and 4 bases from J, the junction kept 8 bases outside the gene matches. In germline, CDR1 is SGHVS, CDR2 FNYEAQ. CDR3 length: 15 residues. The CDR3 DNA is TGTGCCAGCAGCGATGGGACAGGGTCCCGAGAGACCCAGTACTTC. Protein sequence: CASSDGTGSRETQYF.

The rearrangement links TRBV28 to TRBJ1-3; maybe TRBD1 (6 bases). CDR3 length: 15 amino acids. From germline, CDR1 is MDHEN and CDR2 SYDVKM. Trimming removed 2 bases at V and 4 bases at J, with 12 bases between. CDR3 in amino acids: CASSLGGRSGNTIYF. The CDR3 nucleotides are TGTGCCAGCAGTTTAGGGGGGCGTTCGGGAAACACCATATATTTT.

This clone has a handful of counts. The rearrangement uses TRBV9 and TRBJ2-3; weak D call: TRBD1 (5 bases). V gave up 3 bases and J gave up 5 bases, with 16 bases separating them. CDR1 SGDLS and CDR2 YYNGEE come from the germline V gene. The CDR3 sequence is 15 residues long. The CDR3 here is CASSEGPRLGDTQYF. CDR3 coding DNA: TGTGCCAGCAGCGAGGGGCCCCGCCTAGGAGATACGCAGTATTTT.

The chain links TRBV28 to TRBJ2-1; 7 nucleotides agree with TRBD2. CDR3 length: 15 residues. Germline V gene lookup returns CDR1 MDHEN and CDR2 SYDVKM. V trimming: 3 bases; J trimming: 8 bases; junction bases outside the gene matches: 10. The CDR3 coding sequence is TGTGCCAGCAGTTTCGGCCAGCGGGAAAGGCATGAGCAGTTCTTC. Translating gives CASSFGQRERHEQFF.

The chain links TRBV28 to TRBJ2-7, with 8 positions matching TRBD1. Looked up from germline, CDR1 is MDHEN and CDR2 is SYDVKM. This CDR3 is 10 amino acids long. CDR3 in amino acids: CGTGTYEQYF. The DNA for the CDR3 is TGTGGGACAGGGACCTACGAGCAGTACTTC.

This chain joins TRBV7-9 and TRBJ2-1, with 8 bases fitting TRBD2. V shed 4 bases and J 5 bases; nucleotides not matched to a gene: 19. This CDR3 region has 19 residues. Germline loops: CDR1 SEHNR, CDR2 FQNEAQ (reference sequence). The CDR3 region is CASSSPGVLAGAIHNEQFF. For the CDR3, the DNA is TGTGCCAGCAGCTCCCCAGGGGTTCTAGCGGGCGCAATTCACAATGAGCAGTTCTTC.

V is TRBV11-2 and J is TRBJ1-5; D unclear. Germline V lookup: CDR1 SGHAT, CDR2 FQNNGV. With 0 bases removed from V and 6 bases from J, the gap between germline ends came to 12 bases. The CDR3 is 15 amino acids. The CDR3 loop is CASSLDPSGLQPQHF. CDR3 nucleotide sequence: TGTGCCAGCAGCTTAGACCCAAGCGGTCTTCAGCCCCAGCATTTT. Combining the CDR3 with reference TRBV11-2 and TRBJ1-5 gives the whole variable domain EAGVAQSPRYKIIEKRQSVAFWCNPISGHATLYWYQQILGQGPKLLIQFQNNGVVDDSQLPKDRFSAERLKGVDSTLKIQPAKLEDSAVYLCASSLDPSGLQPQHFGDGTRLSIL.

This chain connects TRBV4-1 to TRBJ1-4; D is possibly TRBD1 (5 bases). Germline V gene data show CDR1 as MGHRA and CDR2 as YSYEKL. Trimming left V 4 bases short and J 0 bases short, with 9 bases between. CDR3 size: 15 residues. The CDR3 DNA follows: TGCGCCAGCAGCCCCCCCAGGGCAACTAATGAAAAACTGTTTTTT. This encodes CASSPPRATNEKLFF.

This rearrangement joins TRBV4-1 to TRBJ1-1, with 7 nucleotides matching TRBD1. The CDR3 has 16 amino acids. Germline loops: CDR1 MGHRA, CDR2 YSYEKL. The junction had 5 bases not matched to a gene; V was cut back by 1 base and J by 0 bases. The CDR3 here is CASSQAAGTVNTEAFF. DNA of the CDR3: TGCGCCAGCAGCCAAGCTGCCGGGACAGTGAACACTGAAGCTTTCTTT.

This chain uses TRBV7-9 with TRBJ2-7; TRBD1 agrees at 7 bases. The germline V gene has CDR1 SEHNR and CDR2 FQNEAQ (reference sequence). This CDR3 comprises 14 residues. Losses at the gene ends were 4 bases for V and 6 bases for J; bases not matched to a gene: 9. CDR3 region: CASSWSGQTREQYF. CDR3 sequence (DNA): TGTGCCAGCAGCTGGTCGGGACAGACCCGCGAGCAGTACTTC.

This clone was seen just once. The rearrangement uses TRBV19 and TRBJ1-5, with a weak D call TRBD1 (5 bases). V was pared by 5 bases and J by 6 bases, with 11 bases between. The germline V gene encodes CDR1 LNHDA and CDR2 SQIVND (reference sequence). This CDR3 has 13 residues. CDR3 nucleotides: TGTGCCAGTAGTGGCACCAGGGTTCAGCCCCAGCATTTT. It specifies CASSGTRVQPQHF.

The chain couples TRBV11-2 to TRBJ2-2; possibly TRBD2 for D (6 bases). Trimming took 6 bases from V and 2 from J, leaving 25 bases between them. The CDR3 has 19 residues. Germline V gene data show CDR1 as SGHAT and CDR2 as FQNNGV. CDR3 nucleotides: TGTGCCAGCAGAGAAGGGAGGATGGGGTTTGGCCCTAACACCGGGGAGCTGTTTTTT. It yields the protein CASREGRMGFGPNTGELFF. The full variable domain, its missing parts supplied by reference TRBV11-2 and TRBJ2-2, is EAGVAQSPRYKIIEKRQSVAFWCNPISGHATLYWYQQILGQGPKLLIQFQNNGVVDDSQLPKDRFSAERLKGVDSTLKIQPAKLEDSAVYLCASREGRMGFGPNTGELFFGEGSRLTVL.

The J gene is TRBJ2-4, the V gene TRBV11-2; TRBD2 aligns across 10 bases. V was pared by 1 base and J by 6 bases, with 9 bases of the junction left unmatched. This CDR3 spans 17 amino acids. From germline, CDR1 is SGHAT and CDR2 FQNNGV. The CDR3: CASSLGTSGKGLNIQYF. Written as DNA, the CDR3 is TGTGCCAGCAGCTTAGGGACTAGCGGTAAAGGCTTAAACATTCAGTACTTC.

This sequence joins TRBV7-9 and TRBJ1-1, with D uncertain. V shed 3 bases and J shed 3 bases, with 8 bases lying between them. The CDR3 spans 13 residues. Germline V CDR1 and CDR2: SEHNR, FQNEAQ (reference sequence). CDR3 residues: CASSFREDTEAFF. The CDR3 DNA is TGTGCCAGCAGCTTTCGGGAAGACACTGAAGCTTTCTTT.

The chain carries TRBV11-2 and TRBJ2-1, with 8 bases that match TRBD2. This CDR3 spans 14 amino acids. V shed 6 bases and J 7 bases; nucleotides not matched to a gene: 8. Per germline, CDR1 SGHAT and CDR2 FQNNGV. The CDR3 is CASSSRLALNEQFF. DNA of the CDR3: TGTGCCAGCAGTTCCAGACTAGCGTTGAATGAGCAGTTCTTC.

Here the CDR3 DNA reads TGTGCCAGCAGTTTAGCCAGCCGGCGATCCGAGCAGTTCTTC. It specifies CASSLASRRSEQFF. This chain links TRBV27 with TRBJ2-1, with D uncertain. This CDR3 comprises 14 residues. Trimming cost V 2 bases and J 10 bases, with 15 bases left between them. CDR1 and CDR2 (germline): MNHEY, SMNVEV (reference sequence).